The T cell receptor beta chain under discussion was sequenced for a study of T cells expressing NK-cell markers. Whole-study results and caveats: Dominant NKG2C+ clonotypes were found to form 1.0-7.0% of CD8+ T cells in five to seven donors.

Synthesis of TCR beta cDNA relied on 5'RACE template switching carrying UMIs. TCRdb re-called the 5' RACE reads, yielding one record per CDR3 amino acid sequence without DNA. The table counts about 460,000 distinct CDR3 sequences; 1.4% to 1.5% lies in the top ten. Worth noting for this clonotype: Antigen: not known.

The CDR3 is 12 amino acids. Germline V gene data show CDR1 as MDHEN and CDR2 as SYDVKM. The specimen was blood T cells: a sorted CD56 or NKG2C T cell subset, CD4+ or CD8+ T cells, or bulk PBMC T cells (not recorded which). J is TRBJ1-1 and V is TRBV28. This TCR came from a woman aged 45-60 years in good health. CDR3 in amino acids: CASSIAGFDAFF. Variable domain in full (rest from reference TRBV28 and TRBJ1-1): DVKVTQSSRYLVKRTGEKVFLECVQDMDHENMFWYRQDPGLGLRLIYFSYDVKMKEKGDIPEGYSVSREKKERFSLILESASTNQTSMYLCASSIAGFDAFFGQGTRLTVV.